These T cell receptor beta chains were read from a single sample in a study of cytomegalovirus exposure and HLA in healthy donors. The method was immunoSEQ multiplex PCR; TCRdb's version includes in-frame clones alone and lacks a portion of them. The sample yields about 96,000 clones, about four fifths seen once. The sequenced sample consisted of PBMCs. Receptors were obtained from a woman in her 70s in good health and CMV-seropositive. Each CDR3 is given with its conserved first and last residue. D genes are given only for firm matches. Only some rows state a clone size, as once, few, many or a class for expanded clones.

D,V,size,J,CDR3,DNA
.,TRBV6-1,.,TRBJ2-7,CASSEAHSSSYEQYF,TGTGCCAGCAGTGAAGCGCACAGCAGCTCCTACGAGCAGTACTTC
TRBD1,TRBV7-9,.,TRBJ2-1,CASSFTSGQYNEQFF,TGTGCCAGCAGCTTCACCTCGGGACAGTACAATGAGCAGTTCTTC
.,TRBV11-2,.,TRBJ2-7,CASSLGPGSYEQYF,TGTGCCAGCAGCCTAGGTCCAGGCTCCTACGAGCAGTACTTC
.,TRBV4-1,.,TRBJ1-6,CASSQGDRTNSPLHF,TGCGCCAGCAGCCAAGGAGACAGGACGAATTCACCCCTCCACTTT
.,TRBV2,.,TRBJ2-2,CASSEVGHGPTGELFF,TGTGCCAGCAGTGAAGTGGGACATGGGCCTACCGGGGAGCTGTTTTTT
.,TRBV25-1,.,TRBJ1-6,CASSLQGGYPPLHF,TGTGCCAGCAGTTTACAGGGAGGGTATCCACCCCTCCACTTT
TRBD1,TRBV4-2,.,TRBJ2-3,CASRLTGTGAADTQYF,TGTGCCAGCAGACTTACCGGGACAGGGGCGGCCGATACGCAGTATTTT
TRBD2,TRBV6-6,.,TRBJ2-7,CASSAGTNGNYEQYF,TGTGCCAGCAGTGCCGGGACTAACGGGAACTACGAGCAGTACTTC
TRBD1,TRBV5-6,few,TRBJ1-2,CASSLQGLNYGYTF,TGTGCCAGCAGCTTACAGGGGTTAAACTATGGCTACACCTTC
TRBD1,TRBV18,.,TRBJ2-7,CASSPTGQTLYEQYF,TGTGCCAGCTCACCTACGGGACAGACCCTCTACGAGCAGTACTTC
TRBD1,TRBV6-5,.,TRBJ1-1,CASKRTGTNTEAFF,TGTGCCAGCAAAAGGACAGGGACGAACACTGAAGCTTTCTTT
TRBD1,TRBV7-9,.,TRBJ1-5,CSSSLAAGGGQPQHF,TGTTCCAGCAGCTTAGCTGCAGGGGGTGGCCAGCCCCAGCATTTT
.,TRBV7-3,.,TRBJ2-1,CASSLGIGGLQGEQFF,TGTGCCAGCAGCTTAGGAATCGGCGGACTACAAGGGGAGCAGTTCTTC
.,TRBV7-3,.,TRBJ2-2,CASSLMVGYTGELFF,TGTGCCAGCAGCTTAATGGTCGGGTACACCGGGGAGCTGTTTTTT
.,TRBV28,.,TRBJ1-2,CASSPLVSRRRVNYGYTF,TGTGCCAGCAGCCCATTAGTATCTAGGAGGAGGGTGAACTATGGCTACACCTTC
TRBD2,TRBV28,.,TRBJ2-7,CASTPSFSGRGYEQYF,TGTGCCAGCACCCCTTCCTTTAGCGGGAGAGGCTACGAGCAGTACTTC
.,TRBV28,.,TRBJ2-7,CASSSVTYEQYF,TGTGCCAGCAGTTCAGTTACCTACGAGCAGTACTTC
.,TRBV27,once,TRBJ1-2,CASSSRADPGTYGYTF,TGTGCCAGCAGTTCTCGTGCGGATCCCGGAACTTATGGCTACACCTTC
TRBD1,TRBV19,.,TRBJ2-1,CASSPKTGSWNEQFF,TGTGCCAGTAGTCCAAAGACAGGGTCTTGGAATGAGCAGTTCTTC
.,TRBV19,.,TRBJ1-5,CASSPSQQALNQPQHF,TGTGCCAGTAGTCCCTCCCAGCAGGCACTCAATCAGCCCCAGCATTTT
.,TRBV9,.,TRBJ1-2,CASSVDVGEGYTF,TGTGCCAGCAGCGTAGACGTCGGAGAGGGCTACACCTTC
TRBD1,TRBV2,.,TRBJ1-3,CASSDGTAGNTIYF,TGTGCCAGCAGTGACGGGACAGCTGGAAACACCATATATTTT
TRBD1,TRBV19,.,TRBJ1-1,CATSGTENTEAFF,TGTGCCACTTCCGGGACAGAGAACACTGAAGCTTTCTTT
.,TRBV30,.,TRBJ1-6,CAWSVTGLHNSPLHF,TGTGCCTGGAGTGTAACGGGACTTCATAATTCACCCCTCCACTTT
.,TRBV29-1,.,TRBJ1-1,CSVGQMNTEAFF,TGCAGCGTTGGACAGATGAACACTGAAGCTTTCTTT
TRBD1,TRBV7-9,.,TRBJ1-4,CASSLAGTGSEKLFF,TGTGCCAGCAGCTTGGCCGGGACAGGGAGTGAAAAACTGTTTTTT
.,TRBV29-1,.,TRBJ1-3,CSVSKASGNTIYF,TGCAGCGTTTCAAAAGCTTCTGGAAACACCATATATTTT
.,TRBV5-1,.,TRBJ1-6,CASSLAGLGNSPLHF,TGCGCCAGCAGCTTGGCGGGACTTGGTAATTCACCCCTCCACTTT
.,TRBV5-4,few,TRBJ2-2,CASSSMTVNTGELFF,TGTGCCAGCAGCTCGATGACAGTTAACACCGGGGAGCTGTTTTTT
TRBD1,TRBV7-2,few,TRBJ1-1,CASSLDRGREAFF,TGTGCCAGCAGCTTAGACAGGGGACGTGAAGCTTTCTTT
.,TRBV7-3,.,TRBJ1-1,CASSTNGGTEAFF,TGTGCCAGCAGCACGAACGGGGGCACTGAAGCTTTCTTT
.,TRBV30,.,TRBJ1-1,CAGEGGGTEAFF,TGTGCCGGGGAGGGGGGCGGGACTGAAGCTTTCTTT
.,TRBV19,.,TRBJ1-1,CASSNPMAAAEAFF,TGTGCCAGTAGTAACCCAATGGCGGCAGCAGAAGCTTTCTTT
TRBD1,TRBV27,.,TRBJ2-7,CASSKGDRERSYEQYF,TGTGCCAGCAGCAAGGGGGACAGGGAACGGTCCTACGAGCAGTACTTC
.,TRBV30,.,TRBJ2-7,CAWRRGYEQYF,TGTGCCTGGAGGCGGGGCTACGAGCAGTACTTC
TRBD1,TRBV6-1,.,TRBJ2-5,CASRAGGAETQYF,TGTGCCAGCAGGGCAGGGGGCGCGGAGACCCAGTACTTC
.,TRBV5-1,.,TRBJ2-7,CASSSAGHPYEQYF,TGCGCCAGCAGCTCAGCGGGACACCCCTACGAGCAGTACTTC
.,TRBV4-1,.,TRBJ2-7,CASSQEGGVGYEQYF,TGCGCCAGCAGCCAAGAGGGTGGAGTTGGCTACGAGCAGTACTTC
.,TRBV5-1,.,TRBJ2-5,CASSLGGRETQYF,TGCGCCAGCAGCTTGGGAGGGCGAGAGACCCAGTACTTC
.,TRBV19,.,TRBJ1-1,CASRFGMNTEAFF,TGTGCCAGCAGATTTGGCATGAACACTGAAGCTTTCTTT
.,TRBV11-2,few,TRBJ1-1,CASSLNQGSTEAFF,TGTGCCAGCAGCTTAAACCAGGGTAGCACTGAAGCTTTCTTT
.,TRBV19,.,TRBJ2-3,CASSMGRGLDTQYF,TGTGCCAGTAGTATGGGCAGGGGTTTGGATACGCAGTATTTT
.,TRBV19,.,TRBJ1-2,CASSRDTLNYGYTF,TGTGCCAGTAGCCGGGACACCCTTAACTATGGCTACACCTTC
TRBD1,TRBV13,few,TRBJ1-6,CASSDRDFGGSPLHF,TGTGCCAGCAGCGACAGGGACTTCGGAGGTTCACCCCTCCACTTT
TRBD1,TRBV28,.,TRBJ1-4,CASSRRTGGREKLFF,TGTGCCAGCAGTAGACGGACAGGGGGCAGGGAAAAACTGTTTTTT
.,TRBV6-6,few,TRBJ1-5,CASDTGLAQHF,TGTGCCAGCGATACAGGGTTAGCCCAGCATTTT
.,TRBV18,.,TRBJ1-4,CASSPVQVAEKLFF,TGTGCCAGCTCACCAGTTCAGGTGGCGGAAAAACTGTTTTTT
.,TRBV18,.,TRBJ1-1,CASSPDQRMRAFF,TGTGCCAGCTCACCGGATCAGAGGATGCGGGCTTTCTTT
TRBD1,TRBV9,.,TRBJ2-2,CASSAGQGMGTGELFF,TGTGCCAGCAGCGCGGGACAGGGGATGGGCACCGGGGAGCTGTTTTTT
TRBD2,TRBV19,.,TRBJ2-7,CASSIARTSVYEQYF,TGTGCCAGTAGTATAGCTAGGACTAGCGTCTACGAGCAGTACTTC
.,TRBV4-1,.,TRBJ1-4,CASSQVVVGVINEKLFF,TGCGCCAGCAGCCAAGTGGTTGTAGGGGTCATTAATGAAAAACTGTTTTTT
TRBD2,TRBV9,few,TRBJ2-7,CASSEGTSGYEQYF,TGTGCCAGCAGCGAAGGGACTAGCGGATACGAGCAGTACTTC
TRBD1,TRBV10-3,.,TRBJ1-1,CAISEQQGNTEAFF,TGTGCCATCAGTGAACAACAGGGGAATACTGAAGCTTTCTTT
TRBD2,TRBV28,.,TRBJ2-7,CASTRGTYEQYF,TGTGCCAGCACGCGGGGGACCTACGAGCAGTACTTC
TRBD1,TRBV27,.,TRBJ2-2,CASTDLPGQGAIGELFF,TGTGCCAGCACCGACCTACCGGGACAGGGGGCGATCGGGGAGCTGTTTTTT
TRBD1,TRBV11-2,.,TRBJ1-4,CASSYIRDRGNEKLFF,TGTGCCAGCAGTTATATCCGGGACAGGGGAAATGAAAAACTGTTTTTT